This T cell receptor beta chain was captured in a study of a mutant IDH1 vaccine in newly diagnosed glioma. Study-wide background: Averaging 40.4 years of age, treated patients were approximately 60% male and 37.5% female.

The CDR3 length is 14 residues. Trimming stripped 6 bases from V and 8 bases from J, with 16 bases between. The V gene's germline CDR1 is MNHNS and CDR2 SASEGT. Measured with immunoSEQ multiplex PCR; TCRdb has only the in-frame clones, and not every one. The repertoire consists of approximately 33,000 clones, with 60% to 75% occurring once and the leading ten covering 7.5% to 10%. About this clone itself: The antigen remains unidentified.

Regarding time point: week 47, end of study. Every vaccine dose comprised 300 ug of mutant IDH1 20-mer peptide plus topical imiquimod. This receptor was taken from a man aged 35-49 years with glioma. The source material was PBMCs, sampled from a glioma patient whose treatment included an IDH1 peptide vaccine. The chain carries TRBV6-1 and TRBJ1-4, with TRBD1 as a possible D gene (5 bases). CDR3 sequence (DNA): TGTGCCAGCAGAGGAGCGTCGGGACGGGAAAAACTGTTTTTT. Encoded protein: CASRGASGREKLFF.